A single sample gave rise to the 27 T cell receptor beta chains below, sequenced in a study of blood T cell repertoires in COVID-19. This table comes from immunoSEQ multiplex PCR, and its TCRdb copy is limited to in-frame clones, with some not included. This table has roughly 55,000 clones, approximately 84% appearing once. The sequenced sample was peripheral blood. The receptor source for this set is a human donor with active or convalescent COVID-19. The donor label of this sample is uncertain.

The CDR3 sequence is CSVVRDTRATDTQYF. CDR3 DNA: TGCAGCGTGGTACGGGACACCCGAGCAACAGATACGCAGTATTTT. V is TRBV29-1 and J is TRBJ2-3; a weak D match, TRBD1 (6 bases). Per the germline V gene, CDR1 is SQVTM and CDR2 is ANQGSEA. The length of the CDR3 is 15 residues. Trimming shortened V by 6 bases and J by 3 bases, and 19 bases separated the two germline ends.

The chain employs TRBV4-1 and TRBJ2-3; 11 bases are a match to TRBD2. The CDR3 sequence is 16 residues long. After removal of 3 bases from V and 1 base from J, the junction contained 3 bases not matched to a gene. CDR1 and CDR2 (germline): MGHRA, YSYEKL. For the CDR3, the DNA is TGCGCCAGCAGCCACGTGACTAGCGGGGGCACAGATACGCAGTATTTT. Translating it yields CASSHVTSGGTDTQYF.

Judged by abundance, this clone is medium-sized (0.01 to 0.1%). The V gene is TRBV6-2 or TRBV6-3, the J gene TRBJ2-7; tentatively, D is TRBD1 (6 bases). The CDR3 extends over 11 amino acids. Looked up from germline, CDR1 is MNHEY and CDR2 is SVGEGT. The germline V and J ends were trimmed by 5 bases and 6 bases, with 8 bases remaining between them. This chain's CDR3 is CASSQGGEQYF. DNA for the CDR3: TGTGCCAGCAGTCAAGGGGGCGAGCAGTACTTC.

The chain uses TRBV27 and TRBJ2-7; 10 bases align to TRBD2. There are 16 residues in the CDR3. J lost 3 bases, V lost 3 bases, and 8 bases had no gene match. From germline, CDR1 is MNHEY and CDR2 SMNVEV (reference sequence). The CDR3 is CASSFSTGTSDYEQYF. The CDR3 bases are TGTGCCAGCAGTTTCTCAACCGGGACTAGCGACTACGAGCAGTACTTC.

The chain couples TRBV4-2 to TRBJ1-5; 7 bases line up with TRBD1. CDR3 length equals 16 residues. V was clipped by 1 base and J by 5 bases; unmatched bases: 8. Per the germline V gene, CDR1 is LGHNA and CDR2 is YNFKEQ. The CDR3 spells CASSQVQDREDQPQHF. CDR3 nucleotide sequence: TGTGCCAGCAGCCAAGTCCAAGACAGGGAGGATCAGCCCCAGCATTTT.

This clone came up once. The rearrangement joins TRBV30 to TRBJ2-7; 8 bases fit TRBD2. Germline V CDR1 and CDR2: GTSNPN, SVGIG (reference sequence). The CDR3 is 14 residues long. Losses at the gene ends were 3 bases for V and 3 bases for J; bases not matched to a gene: 7. CDR3 sequence reads: CAWSDGRAYYEQYF. Here the CDR3 DNA reads TGTGCCTGGAGCGACGGGAGGGCCTACTACGAGCAGTACTTC. Using reference TRBV30 and TRBJ2-7 for the parts outside the CDR3, the full variable domain is SQTIHQWPATLVQPVGSPLSLECTVEGTSNPNLYWYRQAAGRGLQLLFYSVGIGQISSEVPQNLSASRPQDRQFILSSKKLLLSDSGFYLCAWSDGRAYYEQYFGPGTRLTVT.

The chain employs TRBV19 and TRBJ2-1; 7 positions match TRBD2. CDR1 LNHDA and CDR2 SQIVND come from the germline V gene (reference sequence). This CDR3 has 16 amino acids. J lost 9 bases, V lost 5 bases, and 16 bases had no gene match. CDR3 DNA: TGTGCCAGTAGTCCAAGGGGCGGGAGCAAGTTGGGTGAGCAGTTCTTC. Amino acids: CASSPRGGSKLGEQFF.

J is TRBJ1-2 and V is TRBV12-3 or TRBV12-4; weak D call: TRBD1 (5 bases). CDR3 size: 13 residues. The V and J ends lost 3 bases and 8 bases respectively, with 13 bases between them. The CDR3 region has the DNA TGTGCCAGCAGTTTTATGGATAGGGGAGGCTACACCTTC. Its translation is CASSFMDRGGYTF.

The chain has TRBV5-1 and TRBJ2-7; TRBD2 is a possible D gene (6 bases). CDR3 length equals 16 residues. The V end was cut by 0 bases, the J end by 5 bases, with 18 bases between. The germline CDR1 and CDR2 sequences are SGHRS and YFSETQ. CDR3 coding DNA: TGCGCCAGCAGCTTGGATCAGGGAGTCCGCGGGAACGAGCAGTACTTC. It specifies CASSLDQGVRGNEQYF. Full variable domain (rest looked up from reference TRBV5-1 and TRBJ2-7): KAGVTQTPRYLIKTRGQQVTLSCSPISGHRSVSWYQQTPGQGLQFLFEYFSETQRNKGNFPGRFSGRQFSNSRSEMNVSTLELGDSALYLCASSLDQGVRGNEQYFGPGTRLTVT.

This clone was seen repeatedly, ten times or more. The genes are TRBV7-8 and TRBJ2-2, with D perhaps TRBD2 (5 bases). Germline-derived CDR1 and CDR2 are SGHVS and FQNEAQ. V was pared by 5 bases and J by 4 bases, with 11 bases between. The CDR3 spans 14 residues. DNA of the CDR3: TGTGCCAGCAGCCCCTCCGGAGGCACCGGGGAGCTGTTTTTT. This sequence encodes CASSPSGGTGELFF.

The chain carries TRBV7-9 and TRBJ1-4; D unclear. Per germline, CDR1 SEHNR and CDR2 FQNEAQ (reference sequence). This CDR3 has 15 residues. V gave up 0 bases and J gave up 6 bases, with 11 bases separating them. For the CDR3, the DNA is TGTGCCAGCAGCTTAGCAGTCGGGATGGATGAAAAACTGTTTTTT. It yields the protein CASSLAVGMDEKLFF. The full variable domain, rest sourced from reference TRBV7-9 and TRBJ1-4, is DTGVSQNPRHKITKRGQNVTFRCDPISEHNRLYWYRQTLGQGPEFLTYFQNEAQLEKSRLLSDRFSAERPKGSFSTLEIQRTEQGDSAMYLCASSLAVGMDEKLFFGSGTQLSVL.

This clone was detected a few times. The gene calls are TRBV19 and TRBJ1-1; no firm D call. Germline-derived CDR1 and CDR2 are LNHDA and SQIVND (reference sequence). This CDR3 contains 12 residues. The V end lost 5 bases, the J end lost 4 bases, and 8 bases lay between the germline ends. In nucleotides, the CDR3 is TGTGCCAGTAGTCGAATCGGCACTGAAGCTTTCTTT. Its translation: CASSRIGTEAFF.

This clone was picked up a small number of times. J is TRBJ1-2 and V is TRBV19, with 8 bases matching TRBD1. V trimming: 10 bases; J trimming: 4 bases; junction bases outside the gene matches: 8. The CDR3 totals 13 residues. Germline assignment: CDR1 LNHDA and CDR2 SQIVND (reference sequence). For the CDR3, the DNA is TGTGCCACTCCCCTCACAGGGGGCTATGGCTACACCTTC. Amino acids: CATPLTGGYGYTF.

The chain links TRBV19 to TRBJ2-1; the D is unclear. Looked up from germline, CDR1 is LNHDA and CDR2 is SQIVND (reference sequence). The V end lost 3 bases, the J end lost 4 bases, and 16 bases lay between the germline ends. The CDR3 covers 16 residues. This CDR3 is CASSIKATRPYNEQFF. The CDR3 nucleotides read TGTGCCAGTAGTATTAAGGCGACTCGTCCTTACAATGAGCAGTTCTTC.

The chain links TRBV28 to TRBJ2-5; D gene ambiguous. Germline V gene lookup returns CDR1 MDHEN and CDR2 SYDVKM. V gave up 6 bases and J gave up 5 bases, with 19 bases separating them. The CDR3 contains 15 residues. In nucleotides, the CDR3 is TGTGCCAGCAGAACTCTAATCGCCCCCTGGGAGACCCAGTACTTC. Translated, it gives CASRTLIAPWETQYF.

The chain uses TRBV29-1 and TRBJ1-1, with D unresolved. V dropped 7 bases and J dropped 0 bases, with 21 bases sitting between them. The CDR3 consists of 16 residues. Germline V gives CDR1 SQVTM, CDR2 ANQGSEA. The CDR3: CSALTQTDTMNTEAFF. As DNA, the CDR3 is TGCAGCGCCCTGACTCAGACCGATACCATGAACACTGAAGCTTTCTTT.

This clone appeared a single time. The V gene is TRBV27, the J gene TRBJ2-3, with 8 bases aligning to TRBD2. CDR1 MNHEY and CDR2 SMNVEV come from the germline V gene (reference sequence). Losses at the gene ends were 3 bases for V and 2 bases for J; bases not matched to a gene: 13. This CDR3 is built from 18 residues. CDR3 protein: CASSFSYTGGTSTDTQYF. CDR3 coding DNA: TGTGCCAGCAGTTTTTCTTATACGGGAGGGACCTCCACAGATACGCAGTATTTT.

This chain connects TRBV2 to TRBJ2-1; TRBD2 is a possible D gene (6 bases). CDR1 and CDR2 (germline): SNHLY, FYNNEI. V was shortened by 4 bases and J by 6 bases, with 16 bases between the two germline ends. CDR3 length: 15 residues. The CDR3 DNA sequence: TGTGCCAGCAGTGTGGGGTCTGTAGCGGCCAATGAGCAGTTCTTC. Amino acids: CASSVGSVAANEQFF.

The J gene is TRBJ2-7, the V gene TRBV7-6; D ambiguous. Trimming took 1 base from V and 2 from J, leaving 6 bases between them. Germline loops: CDR1 SGHVS, CDR2 FNYEAQ. The CDR3 has 13 amino acids. CDR3 nucleotide sequence: TGTGCCAGCAGCTTAGTTGAGACCTACGAGCAGTACTTC. It encodes CASSLVETYEQYF.

This clone appeared once. The chain joins TRBV11-1 to TRBJ2-1, with 9 bases lining up with TRBD1. The CDR3 is 14 amino acids. CDR1 is SGHAT and CDR2 is FQDESV in the germline V gene (reference sequence). The V segment lost 3 bases and the J segment 7 bases; nucleotides outside the gene matches: 4. Here the CDR3 reads CASSFFGQGNEQFF. CDR3 coding DNA: TGTGCCAGCAGCTTCTTTGGACAGGGGAATGAGCAGTTCTTC.

The V and J genes are TRBV6-6 and TRBJ2-1; 7 bases are shared with TRBD2. This CDR3 has 16 residues. Germline loops: CDR1 MNHNY, CDR2 SVGAGI (reference sequence). V lost 0 bases to trimming and J lost 5 bases; unmatched junction nucleotides: 7. This CDR3 reads CASSYSTGTTHNEQFF. The CDR3 nucleotides are TGTGCCAGCAGTTACTCGACCGGGACTACCCACAATGAGCAGTTCTTC.

The chain links TRBV7-6 to TRBJ1-1; 8 nucleotides line up with TRBD1. This CDR3 contains 13 residues. J lost 6 bases, V lost 4 bases, and 4 bases had no gene match. The germline V gene encodes CDR1 SGHVS and CDR2 FNYEAQ. The CDR3 loop is CASSWTGRPEAFF. Here the CDR3 DNA reads TGTGCCAGCAGCTGGACAGGGCGCCCTGAAGCTTTCTTT.

The chain recombines TRBV6-4 with TRBJ2-2, with D unclear. CDR3 length: 14 residues. Deletions cut 6 bases from V and 7 bases from J, with 15 bases between. Germline V CDR1 and CDR2: MRHNA, SNTAGT. The CDR3 region has the DNA TGTGCCAGCAGCATAGCTGTGTCGGTCGGGGAGCTGTTTTTT. Encoded protein: CASSIAVSVGELFF.

The chain combines TRBV6-5 with TRBJ1-2; D unclear. The CDR3 covers 13 residues. Trimming left V 8 bases short and J 2 bases short, with 12 bases between. Germline CDR1 and CDR2: MNHEY and SVGAGI. CDR3 bases: TGTGCCAGCGCCCCAGTGGAGAACTATGGCTACACCTTC. It yields the protein CASAPVENYGYTF.

J is TRBJ1-4 and V is TRBV28; D might be TRBD1 (5 bases). The CDR3 loop spans 15 amino acids. Per the germline V gene, CDR1 is MDHEN and CDR2 is SYDVKM. The germline V and J ends were trimmed by 7 bases and 4 bases, with 16 bases remaining between them. CDR3 DNA sequence: TGTGCCAGCACTCTCTCGGGGGGTATTAATGAAAAACTGTTTTTT. It codes for CASTLSGGINEKLFF.

There are a few counts of this clone. The V gene is TRBV7-6, the J gene TRBJ2-7; TRBD1 agrees at 10 bases. The CDR3 has 14 amino acids. Looked up from germline, CDR1 is SGHVS and CDR2 is FNYEAQ. After removal of 1 base from V and 7 bases from J, the junction contained 4 bases not matched to a gene. The CDR3 loop reads CASSLGGTGVEQYF. Written as DNA, the CDR3 is TGTGCCAGCAGCTTAGGTGGGACAGGGGTTGAGCAGTACTTC.

The chain recombines TRBV5-1 with TRBJ1-2, with 8 nucleotides matching TRBD1. The CDR3 sequence is 15 residues long. The V gene end was trimmed by 4 bases and the J gene end by 4 bases; junction bases not matched to a gene: 9. CDR1 and CDR2 from the germline V gene are SGHRS and YFSETQ. As DNA, the CDR3 is TGCGCCAGCAGCCCGGACGGACAGGGCCCCTATGGCTACACCTTC. Translated: CASSPDGQGPYGYTF.